The entry that follows covers one T cell receptor (beta chain) sequence. Sequencing was performed with immunoSEQ multiplex PCR; in TCRdb, only in-frame clones are kept and a portion is missing. The sample contains 13,000 or so clones, roughly 82% of which appear only once. This record comes from a study of somatic mutations in cytotoxic T cells in rheumatoid arthritis. The CDR3 is 16 amino acids. The V gene's germline CDR1 is SGHDT and CDR2 YYEEEE. The V end lost 3 bases, the J end lost 13 bases, and 23 bases lay between the germline ends. The gene calls are TRBV5-6 and TRBJ1-6; D possibly corresponds to TRBD1 (5 bases). Sequencing was carried out using CD8+ T cells sorted from blood. This clonotype originated in an adult with rheumatoid arthritis. This chain's CDR3 is CASSSKLPGPLYPLHF. CDR3 nucleotides: TGTGCCAGCAGCTCGAAGCTTCCGGGACCGCTTTATCCCCTCCACTTT.